This T cell receptor beta chain was identified during a study of spatial heterogeneity in lung cancer. Whole-study results and caveats: Intratumoral expanded alpha and beta TCR counts were found to track tumor mutation counts.

This clonotype is deemed medium-sized. Its target is unknown. Time point reported: sample taken at primary tumor resection. There were some 76 donors, all of them untreated patients with early-stage non-small cell lung cancer. The study sequenced unsorted whole RNA from tumor, nontumor lung or frozen PBMC. The CDR3 is 16 amino acids. Germline V CDR1 and CDR2: SGHNT, YENEEA. V shed 3 bases and J 2 bases; nucleotides not matched to a gene: 1. In TCRdb, the 5' RACE reads were re-called with MiXCR into one record per CDR3 protein. The sample holds around 3,600 distinct CDR3 sequences, approximately 7.6% seen once.

The specimen was lung tumor tissue, collected at surgery. The sequence derives from a male donor with early-stage non-small cell lung cancer. The chain is built from TRBV11-3 and TRBJ2-1, with TRBD2 identical over 13 bases. The CDR3 sequence: CASSFGTSGAYNEQFF. The CDR3 DNA reads TGTGCCAGCAGCTTTGGGACTAGCGGGGCCTACAATGAGCAGTTCTTC.